This T cell receptor (beta chain) was documented in a study of cytomegalovirus exposure and HLA in healthy donors. General study results and limits: TCR beta chains numbering some 160 were designated cytomegalovirus-associated.

As concerns this clone: The antigen remains unidentified.

The donors were in the roughly 130-subject validation cohort, distinct from the approximately 610-subject first cohort. The table came from immunoSEQ multiplex PCR; TCRdb's copy has only in-frame clones and leaves some out. The sample shows a few hundred thousand clones, approximately 86% of them seen only once. J was trimmed by 6 bases and V by 8 bases; bases with no gene match: 13. This CDR3 has 15 amino acids. Germline-derived CDR1 and CDR2 are SEHNR and FQNEAQ (reference sequence). Input material: PBMCs. The V call is TRBV7-9, the J call TRBJ1-2, with 9 bases lining up with TRBD1. This receptor was identified in a woman between 18 and 29 years old in good health and CMV-seronegative. CDR3 DNA sequence: TGTGCCAGCTCGGTGACAGGGGGTTTGCAGGATGGCTACACCTTC. Amino acid sequence: CASSVTGGLQDGYTF.